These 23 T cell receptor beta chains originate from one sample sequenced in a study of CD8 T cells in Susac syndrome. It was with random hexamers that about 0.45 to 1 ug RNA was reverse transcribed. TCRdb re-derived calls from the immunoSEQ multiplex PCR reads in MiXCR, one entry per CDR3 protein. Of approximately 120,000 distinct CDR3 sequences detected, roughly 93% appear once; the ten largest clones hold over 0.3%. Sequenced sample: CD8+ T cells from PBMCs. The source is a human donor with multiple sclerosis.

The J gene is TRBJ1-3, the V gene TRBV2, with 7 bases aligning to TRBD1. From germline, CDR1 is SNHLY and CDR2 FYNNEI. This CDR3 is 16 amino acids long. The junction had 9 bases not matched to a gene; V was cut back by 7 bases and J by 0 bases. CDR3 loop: CASILTGKSSGNTIYF. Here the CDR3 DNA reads TGTGCCAGCATCTTGACAGGGAAAAGCTCTGGAAACACCATATATTTT.

CDR3 DNA: TGTGCCAGCAGCCCAAGCGGGGGGCTAGCCAAAAACATTCAGTACTTC. Protein sequence: CASSPSGGLAKNIQYF. This rearrangement joins TRBV14 to TRBJ2-4; the match to TRBD2 covers 9 bases. The CDR3 runs to 16 residues. Germline lookup yields CDR1 SGHDN and CDR2 FVKESK. V lost 4 bases to trimming and J lost 0 bases; unmatched junction nucleotides: 4.

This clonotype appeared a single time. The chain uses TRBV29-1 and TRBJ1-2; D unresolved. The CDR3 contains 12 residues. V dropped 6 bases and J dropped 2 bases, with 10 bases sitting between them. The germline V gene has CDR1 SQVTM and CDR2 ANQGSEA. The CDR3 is CSVHTENYGYTF. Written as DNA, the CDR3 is TGCAGCGTACACACAGAAAACTATGGCTACACCTTC.

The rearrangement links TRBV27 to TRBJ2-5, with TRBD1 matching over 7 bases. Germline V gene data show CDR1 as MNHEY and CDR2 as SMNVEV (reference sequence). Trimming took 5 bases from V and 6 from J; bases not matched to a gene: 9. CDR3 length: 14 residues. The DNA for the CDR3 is TGTGCCAGCAGTCCGTACCACAGGGGAAAGACCCAGTACTTC. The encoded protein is CASSPYHRGKTQYF.

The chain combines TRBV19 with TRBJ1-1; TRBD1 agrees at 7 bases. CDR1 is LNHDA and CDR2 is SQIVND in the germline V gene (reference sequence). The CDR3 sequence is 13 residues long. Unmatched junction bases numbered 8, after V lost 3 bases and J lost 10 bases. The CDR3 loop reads CASSIGQAVGAFF. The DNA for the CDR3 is TGTGCCAGTAGTATCGGACAGGCCGTAGGAGCTTTCTTT.

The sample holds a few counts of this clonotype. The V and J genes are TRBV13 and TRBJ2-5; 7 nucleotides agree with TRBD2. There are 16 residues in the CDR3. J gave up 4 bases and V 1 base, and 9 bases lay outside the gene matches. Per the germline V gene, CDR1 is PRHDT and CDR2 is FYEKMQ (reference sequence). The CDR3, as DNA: TGTGCCAGCAGCTTAGAGGGCTCGGGGGAGGGAGAGACCCAGTACTTC. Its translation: CASSLEGSGEGETQYF.

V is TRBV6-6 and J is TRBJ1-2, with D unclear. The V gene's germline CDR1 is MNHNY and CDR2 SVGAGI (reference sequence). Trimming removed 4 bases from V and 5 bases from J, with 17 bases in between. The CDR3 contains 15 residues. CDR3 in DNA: TGTGCCAGCAGTTCCCGACTGGATCAGGTTTATGGCTACACCTTC. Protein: CASSSRLDQVYGYTF.

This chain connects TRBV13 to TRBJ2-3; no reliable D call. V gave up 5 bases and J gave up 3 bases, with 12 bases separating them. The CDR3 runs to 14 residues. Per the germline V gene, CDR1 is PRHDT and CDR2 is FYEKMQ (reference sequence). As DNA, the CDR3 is TGTGCCAGCAGCACCAGAGACGCGACAGATACGCAGTATTTT. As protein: CASSTRDATDTQYF.

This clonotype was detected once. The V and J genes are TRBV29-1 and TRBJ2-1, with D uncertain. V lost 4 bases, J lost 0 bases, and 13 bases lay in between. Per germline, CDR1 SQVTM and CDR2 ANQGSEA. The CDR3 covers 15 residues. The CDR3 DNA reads TGCAGCGTTGGGGGTGGGATTAGCTCCTACAATGAGCAGTTCTTC. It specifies CSVGGGISSYNEQFF.

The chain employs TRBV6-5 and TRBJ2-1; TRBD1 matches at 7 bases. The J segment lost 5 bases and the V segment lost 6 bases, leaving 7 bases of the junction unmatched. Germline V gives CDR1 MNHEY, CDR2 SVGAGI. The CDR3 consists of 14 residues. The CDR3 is CASRSLGQHNEQFF. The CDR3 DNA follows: TGTGCCAGCAGATCCTTGGGACAGCACAATGAGCAGTTCTTC.

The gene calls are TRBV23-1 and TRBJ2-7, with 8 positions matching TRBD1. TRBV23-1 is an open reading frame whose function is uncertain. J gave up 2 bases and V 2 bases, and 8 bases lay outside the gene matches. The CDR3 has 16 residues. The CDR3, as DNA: TGCGCCAGCAGTCAACCCGGGACAGGCGGTACCTACGAGCAGTACGTC. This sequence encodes CASSQPGTGGTYEQYV.

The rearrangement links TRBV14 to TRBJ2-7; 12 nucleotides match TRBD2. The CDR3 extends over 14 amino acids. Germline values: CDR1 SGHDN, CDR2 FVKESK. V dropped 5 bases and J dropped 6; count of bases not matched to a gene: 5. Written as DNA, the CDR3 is TGTGCCAGCAGCGCCGCTAGCGGGGGGGCCGAGCAGTACTTC. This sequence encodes CASSAASGGAEQYF. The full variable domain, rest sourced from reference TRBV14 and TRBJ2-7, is EAGVTQFPSHSVIEKGQTVTLRCDPISGHDNLYWYRRVMGKEIKFLLHFVKESKQDESGMPNNRFLAERTGGTYSTLKVQPAELEDSGVYFCASSAASGGAEQYFGPGTRLTVT.

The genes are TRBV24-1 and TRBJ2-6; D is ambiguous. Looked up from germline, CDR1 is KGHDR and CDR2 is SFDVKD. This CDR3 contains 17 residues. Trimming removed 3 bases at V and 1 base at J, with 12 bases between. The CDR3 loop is CATSDPSDPSGANVLTF. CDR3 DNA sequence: TGTGCCACCAGTGATCCCTCGGACCCTTCTGGGGCCAACGTCCTGACTTTC.

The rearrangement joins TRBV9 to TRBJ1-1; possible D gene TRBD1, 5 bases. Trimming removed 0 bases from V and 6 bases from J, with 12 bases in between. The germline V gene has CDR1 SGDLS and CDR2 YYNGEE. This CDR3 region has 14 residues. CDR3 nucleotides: TGTGCCAGCAGCGTAGATGGGGCTGAGCCTGAAGCTTTCTTT. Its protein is CASSVDGAEPEAFF.

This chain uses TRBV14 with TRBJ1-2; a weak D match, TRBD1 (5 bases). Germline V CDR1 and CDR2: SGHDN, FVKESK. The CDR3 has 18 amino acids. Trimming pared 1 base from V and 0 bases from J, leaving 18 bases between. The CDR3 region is CASSQAWAGAGTNYGYTF. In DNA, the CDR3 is TGTGCCAGCAGCCAAGCGTGGGCTGGGGCAGGGACTAACTATGGCTACACCTTC.

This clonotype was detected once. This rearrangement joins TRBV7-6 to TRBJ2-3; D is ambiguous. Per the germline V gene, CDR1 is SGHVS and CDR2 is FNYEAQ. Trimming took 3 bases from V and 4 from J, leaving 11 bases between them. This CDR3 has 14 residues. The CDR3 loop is CASSFTTSADTQYF. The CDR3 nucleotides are TGTGCCAGCAGCTTTACGACTTCTGCAGATACGCAGTATTTT.

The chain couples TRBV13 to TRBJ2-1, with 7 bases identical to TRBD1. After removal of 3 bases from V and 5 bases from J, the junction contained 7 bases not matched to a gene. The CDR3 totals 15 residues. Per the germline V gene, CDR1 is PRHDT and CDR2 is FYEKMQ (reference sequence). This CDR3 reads CASSLGRGGDNEQFF. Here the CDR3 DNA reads TGTGCCAGCAGCTTGGGAAGAGGGGGCGACAATGAGCAGTTCTTC. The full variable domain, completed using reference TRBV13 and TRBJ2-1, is AAGVIQSPRHLIKEKRETATLKCYPIPRHDTVYWYQQGPGQDPQFLISFYEKMQSDKGSIPDRFSAQQFSDYHSELNMSSLELGDSALYFCASSLGRGGDNEQFFGPGTRLTVL.

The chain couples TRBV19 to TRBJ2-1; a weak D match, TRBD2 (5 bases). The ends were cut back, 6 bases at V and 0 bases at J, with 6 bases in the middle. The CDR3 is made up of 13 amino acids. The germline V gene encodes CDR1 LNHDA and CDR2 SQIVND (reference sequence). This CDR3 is CASSGNSYNEQFF. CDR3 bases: TGTGCCAGTAGCGGGAACTCCTACAATGAGCAGTTCTTC.

CDR3 loop: CASSVADNSGTEAFF. In nucleotides, the CDR3 is TGTGCCAGCAGCGTAGCTGATAATTCGGGCACTGAAGCTTTCTTT. This chain connects TRBV9 to TRBJ1-1, with D hard to call. Looked up from germline, CDR1 is SGDLS and CDR2 is YYNGEE. The ends were cut back, 0 bases at V and 4 bases at J, with 13 bases in the middle. The CDR3 extends over 15 amino acids. Combining the CDR3 with reference TRBV9 and TRBJ1-1 gives the whole variable domain DSGVTQTPKHLITATGQRVTLRCSPRSGDLSVYWYQQSLDQGLQFLIQYYNGEERAKGNILERFSAQQFPDLHSELNLSSLELGDSALYFCASSVADNSGTEAFFGQGTRLTVV.

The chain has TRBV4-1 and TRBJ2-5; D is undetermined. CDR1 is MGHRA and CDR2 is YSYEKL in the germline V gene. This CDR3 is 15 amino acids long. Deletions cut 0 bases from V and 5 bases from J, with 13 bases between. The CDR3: CASSQDVGYLETQYF. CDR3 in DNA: TGCGCCAGCAGCCAAGATGTGGGGTACCTGGAGACCCAGTACTTC.

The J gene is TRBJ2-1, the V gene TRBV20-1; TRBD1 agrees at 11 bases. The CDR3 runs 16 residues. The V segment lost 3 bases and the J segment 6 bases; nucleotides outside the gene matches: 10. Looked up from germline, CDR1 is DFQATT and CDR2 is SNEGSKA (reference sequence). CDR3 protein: CSASSPGTGGGNEQFF. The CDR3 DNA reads TGCAGTGCTAGTTCCCCCGGGACAGGGGGAGGCAATGAGCAGTTCTTC.

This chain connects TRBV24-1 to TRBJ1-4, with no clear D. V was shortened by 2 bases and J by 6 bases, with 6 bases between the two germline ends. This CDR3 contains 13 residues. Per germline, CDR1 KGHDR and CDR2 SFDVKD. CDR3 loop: CATSDSADEKLFF. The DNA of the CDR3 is TGTGCCACCAGTGATTCGGCCGATGAAAAACTGTTTTTT.

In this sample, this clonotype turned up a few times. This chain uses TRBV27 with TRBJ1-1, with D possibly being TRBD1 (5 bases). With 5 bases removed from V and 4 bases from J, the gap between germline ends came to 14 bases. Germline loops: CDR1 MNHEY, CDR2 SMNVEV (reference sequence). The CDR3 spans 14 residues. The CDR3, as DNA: TGTGCCAGCAGTCTCAGGGTTGGGGGCACTGAAGCTTTCTTT. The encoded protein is CASSLRVGGTEAFF.